This T cell receptor beta chain is drawn from a study of shared clonotypes between healthy human individuals. Study conclusions and caveats: Non-shared clonotypes were found to have lower generation probabilities than the clonotypes that were shared by all four of the sorted-subset donors. For sorted subsets, rarefaction showed incomplete sequencing despite large depth.

Sequencing used immunoSEQ multiplex PCR; TCRdb keeps in-frame clones, though not all of them. The table lists approximately 1.1 million clones, 75% to 85% of them singletons, with approximately 0.52% in the top ten. Study donors comprised healthy, HIV-negative adults devoid of recent acute infection or vaccination. Notes on this clone: The antigen remains undetermined.

The CDR3 loop spans 12 amino acids. V gave up 5 bases and J gave up 8 bases, with 9 bases separating them. Germline loops: CDR1 MNHEY, CDR2 SVGAGI. The chain combines TRBV6-5 with TRBJ1-4; no clear D. The sequence was obtained from a man in his late teens or twenties in good health. Some clones in this sample may be carry-over from other donors' samples. Sample: memory CD4+ T cells from PBMCs. Subset of the sample: CD45RA-negative fraction. The CDR3 nucleotides are TGTGCCAGCAGTACGCCTCACGAAAAACTGTTTTTT. Its protein is CASSTPHEKLFF.